Below are 20 T cell receptor beta chains sequenced from a single sample in a study of blood T cell repertoires in COVID-19. Some clones are missing from TCRdb's copy, which holds only in-frame ones; the method was immunoSEQ multiplex PCR. The top ten hold about 12% of the sample, which has about 240,000 clones, about 82% seen once. Sequenced input: peripheral blood. The source is a man older than 75 with acute or convalescent COVID-19.

The rearrangement uses TRBV6-1 and TRBJ1-2; D is ambiguous. The CDR3 is 13 residues long. V was shortened by 3 bases and J by 8 bases, with 13 bases between the two germline ends. Germline values: CDR1 MNHNS, CDR2 SASEGT. Here the CDR3 DNA reads TGTGCCAGCAGTGAGGGTCCCTTGGAGGGCTACACCTTC. It translates to CASSEGPLEGYTF.

The chain couples TRBV25-1 to TRBJ1-1, with 11 bases lining up with TRBD1. The CDR3 is 16 residues long. Germline loops: CDR1 MGHDK, CDR2 SYGVNS. V trimming: 4 bases; J trimming: 4 bases; junction bases outside the gene matches: 8. The CDR3 loop is CASSALPGQGGTEAFF. In DNA, the CDR3 is TGTGCCAGCAGTGCTCTACCGGGACAGGGGGGCACTGAAGCTTTCTTT.

CDR3 sequence (DNA): TGTGCCAGCAGTCAGTTGGCAAGCAATCAGCCCCAGCATTTT. This translates into CASSQLASNQPQHF. The gene calls are TRBV25-1 and TRBJ1-5; D unresolved. The V gene lost 5 bases and the J gene lost 1 base, with 9 bases spanning the gap. Germline V gene data show CDR1 as MGHDK and CDR2 as SYGVNS. The length of the CDR3 is 14 residues.

The chain has TRBV18 and TRBJ1-2, with D possibly TRBD1 on 5 matching bases. With 3 bases removed from V and 1 base from J, the gap between germline ends came to 15 bases. Germline V gene sequence: CDR1 KGHSH, CDR2 LQKENI. This CDR3 contains 16 residues. The CDR3 loop is CASSPSALTVNYGYTF. CDR3 sequence (DNA): TGTGCCAGCTCACCCAGCGCCCTGACAGTTAACTATGGCTACACCTTC.

The chain joins TRBV6-1 to TRBJ2-5, with 12 nucleotides matching TRBD2. The length of the CDR3 is 16 residues. The J segment lost 5 bases and the V segment lost 2 bases, leaving 6 bases of the junction unmatched. The germline CDR1 and CDR2 sequences are MNHNS and SASEGT. The CDR3 bases are TGTGCCAGCAGTGAATGGACTAGCGGGAAGCGGGAGACCCAGTACTTC. Translating gives CASSEWTSGKRETQYF.

The gene calls are TRBV5-6 and TRBJ1-1, with D uncertain. Germline CDR1 SGHDT, CDR2 YYEEEE. The CDR3 extends over 13 amino acids. The ends were cut back, 0 bases at V and 8 bases at J, with 11 bases in the middle. CDR3 nucleotides: TGTGCCAGCAGCTTGGTACTAAAGGCCGAAGCTTTCTTT. It is translated as CASSLVLKAEAFF.

J is TRBJ2-2 and V is TRBV5-1; D possibly corresponds to TRBD2 (5 bases). Between the trimmed V and J ends, which lost 6 bases and 5 bases, there was a span of 11 bases. Per the germline V gene, CDR1 is SGHRS and CDR2 is YFSETQ. The CDR3 spans 13 residues. The CDR3 protein is CASNPRGTGELFF. The CDR3 DNA reads TGCGCCAGCAACCCAAGAGGGACCGGGGAGCTGTTTTTT.

The chain couples TRBV28 to TRBJ1-3; D remains ambiguous. Trimming removed 2 bases at V and 2 bases at J, with 10 bases between. The CDR3 has 15 residues. Germline CDR1 is MDHEN and CDR2 is SYDVKM. The CDR3 bases are TGTGCCAGCAGTTTACCAGGCCCCCCTGGAAACACCATATATTTT. Translation gives CASSLPGPPGNTIYF.

V is TRBV28 and J is TRBJ1-1; D is ambiguous. V lost 5 bases and J lost 0, with 7 bases in between. Germline loops: CDR1 MDHEN, CDR2 SYDVKM. This CDR3 comprises 13 residues. The chain's CDR3 is CASSPNLNTEAFF. The CDR3 nucleotides read TGTGCCAGCAGTCCCAATCTGAACACTGAAGCTTTCTTT.

This chain uses TRBV16 with TRBJ1-2; a weak D match, TRBD1 (6 bases). Germline V gene data show CDR1 as KGHSY and CDR2 as FQNENV. The CDR3 runs to 16 residues. V gave up 0 bases and J gave up 0 bases, with 11 bases separating them. CDR3 DNA: TGTGCCAGCAGCCAATCAGGCGGACAGACTAACTATGGCTACACCTTC. This sequence encodes CASSQSGGQTNYGYTF.

A few counts support this clone. The chain links TRBV9 to TRBJ1-2; D is ambiguous. The CDR3 consists of 14 residues. Germline-derived CDR1 and CDR2 are SGDLS and YYNGEE. V was pared by 4 bases and J by 0 bases, with 10 bases between. The CDR3 coding sequence is TGTGCCAGCAGCCCTCCGACACCTAACTATGGCTACACCTTC. Its translation: CASSPPTPNYGYTF. Looking up the rest from reference TRBV9 and TRBJ1-2 gives the full variable domain: DSGVTQTPKHLITATGQRVTLRCSPRSGDLSVYWYQQSLDQGLQFLIQYYNGEERAKGNILERFSAQQFPDLHSELNLSSLELGDSALYFCASSPPTPNYGYTFGSGTRLTVV.

The gene calls are TRBV14 and TRBJ1-3; TRBD1 agrees at 8 bases. The length of the CDR3 is 17 residues. The ends lost 4 bases at V and 0 bases at J; junction bases unmatched: 8. The germline CDR1 and CDR2 sequences are SGHDN and FVKESK. CDR3 sequence: CASSPQGARLSGNTIYF. As DNA, the CDR3 is TGTGCCAGCAGCCCGCAGGGGGCTCGACTCTCTGGAAACACCATATATTTT.

The chain combines TRBV10-1 with TRBJ2-3, with D possibly matching TRBD1 (5 bases). Trimming removed 2 bases at V and 0 bases at J, with 15 bases between. The CDR3 runs 17 residues. Germline-derived CDR1 and CDR2 are WNHNN and SYGVQD (reference sequence). As DNA, the CDR3 is TGCGCCAGCAGTGAGAAAACACAGACAGCTAGCACAGATACGCAGTATTTT. The encoded protein is CASSEKTQTASTDTQYF.

J is TRBJ1-2 and V is TRBV4-1, with D possibly being TRBD1 (6 bases). The germline V gene has CDR1 MGHRA and CDR2 YSYEKL. The CDR3 has 15 residues. V gave up 1 base and J gave up 3 bases, with 12 bases separating them. The CDR3 DNA is TGCGCCAGCAGCCAAGTCCCGAGACAGGACTATGGCTACACCTTC. Translation gives CASSQVPRQDYGYTF.

This clone was counted a single time. The chain links TRBV7-2 to TRBJ1-2; D gene uncertain. V lost 1 base, J lost 4 bases, and 16 bases lay in between. This CDR3 is 16 amino acids long. Germline CDR1 reads SGHTA; CDR2 reads FQGNSA. CDR3 bases: TGTGCCAGCAGCTTAGGAGGGAGTGTAGGCTCCTATGGCTACACCTTC. It translates to CASSLGGSVGSYGYTF.

CDR3 in DNA: TGCGCCAGCAGCAAACTTACTTCAGGGGGCGCCGGTCAAGAGACCCAGTACTTC. Encoded protein: CASSKLTSGGAGQETQYF. The V gene is TRBV4-1, the J gene TRBJ2-5; 8 nucleotides agree with TRBD1. Trimming took 5 bases from V and 2 from J; bases not matched to a gene: 16. Per the germline V gene, CDR1 is MGHRA and CDR2 is YSYEKL. The CDR3 contains 18 residues.

This clone was counted once. The gene calls are TRBV18 and TRBJ2-1; 11 positions match TRBD1. Germline loops: CDR1 KGHSH, CDR2 LQKENI. The length of the CDR3 is 16 residues. V was clipped by 2 bases and J by 3 bases; unmatched bases: 3. CDR3 amino acids: CASSPGGTGGYNEQFF. For the CDR3, the DNA is TGTGCCAGCTCACCAGGCGGGACAGGGGGCTACAATGAGCAGTTCTTC.

The chain is built from TRBV10-2 and TRBJ2-1; 9 bases fit TRBD1. The CDR3 has 17 amino acids. CDR1 WSHSY and CDR2 SAAADI come from the germline V gene. Trimming at V came to 1 base and at J to 1 base, leaving 5 bases not matched to a gene. The DNA of the CDR3 is TGCGCCAGCAGTGAGTTTGGGACAGGGTTTTCCTACAATGAGCAGTTCTTC. Translation gives CASSEFGTGFSYNEQFF.

J is TRBJ1-4 and V is TRBV7-9; no definite D call. The germline CDR1 and CDR2 sequences are SEHNR and FQNEAQ (reference sequence). Trimming left V 5 bases short and J 1 base short, with 20 bases between. This CDR3 contains 18 residues. The CDR3 reads CASSRPTTFKLTNEKLFF. The CDR3 coding sequence is TGTGCCAGCAGCCGTCCTACTACTTTCAAACTAACTAATGAAAAACTGTTTTTT.

This sequence joins TRBV9 and TRBJ1-3; TRBD1 might be the D (5 bases). Trimming cost V 0 bases and J 0 bases, with 10 bases left between them. CDR1 and CDR2 from the germline V gene are SGDLS and YYNGEE. The CDR3 runs 16 residues. The CDR3 here is CASSVVPTVSGNTIYF. CDR3 in DNA: TGTGCCAGCAGCGTAGTCCCGACAGTCTCTGGAAACACCATATATTTT. Full variable domain (missing parts from reference TRBV9 and TRBJ1-3): DSGVTQTPKHLITATGQRVTLRCSPRSGDLSVYWYQQSLDQGLQFLIQYYNGEERAKGNILERFSAQQFPDLHSELNLSSLELGDSALYFCASSVVPTVSGNTIYFGEGSWLTVV.